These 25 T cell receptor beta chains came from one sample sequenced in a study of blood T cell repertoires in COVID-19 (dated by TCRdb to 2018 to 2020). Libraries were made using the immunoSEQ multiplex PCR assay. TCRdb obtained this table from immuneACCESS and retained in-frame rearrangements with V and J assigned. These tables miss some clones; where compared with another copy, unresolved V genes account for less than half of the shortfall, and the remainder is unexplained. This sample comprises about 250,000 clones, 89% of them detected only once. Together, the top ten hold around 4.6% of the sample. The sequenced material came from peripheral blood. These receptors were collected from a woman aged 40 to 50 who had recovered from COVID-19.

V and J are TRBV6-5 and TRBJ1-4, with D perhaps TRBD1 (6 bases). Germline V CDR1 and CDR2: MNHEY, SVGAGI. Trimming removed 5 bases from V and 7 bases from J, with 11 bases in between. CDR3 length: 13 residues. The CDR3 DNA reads TGTGCCAGCAGTCAAACAGGGAGTGAAAAACTGTTTTTT. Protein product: CASSQTGSEKLFF.

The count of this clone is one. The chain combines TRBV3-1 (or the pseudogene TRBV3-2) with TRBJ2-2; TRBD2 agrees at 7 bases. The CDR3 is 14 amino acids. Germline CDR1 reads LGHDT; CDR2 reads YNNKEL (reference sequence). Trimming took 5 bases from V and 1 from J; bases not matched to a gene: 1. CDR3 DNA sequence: TGTGCCAGCAGCGGGGGGGTGAACACCGGGGAGCTGTTTTTT. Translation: CASSGGVNTGELFF.

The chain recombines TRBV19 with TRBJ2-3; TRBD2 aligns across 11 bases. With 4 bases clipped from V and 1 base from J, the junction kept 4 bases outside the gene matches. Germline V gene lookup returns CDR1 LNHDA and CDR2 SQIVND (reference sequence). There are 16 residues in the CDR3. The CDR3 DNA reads TGTGCCAGTAGTACTAGCGGGGGGTTTGGCACAGATACGCAGTATTTT. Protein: CASSTSGGFGTDTQYF.

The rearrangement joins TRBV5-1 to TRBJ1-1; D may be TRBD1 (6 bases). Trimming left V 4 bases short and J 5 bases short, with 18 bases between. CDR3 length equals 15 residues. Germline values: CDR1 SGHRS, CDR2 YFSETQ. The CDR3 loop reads CASSPSGGGSTEAFF. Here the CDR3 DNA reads TGCGCCAGCAGCCCGTCGGGGGGCGGCTCTACTGAAGCTTTCTTT.

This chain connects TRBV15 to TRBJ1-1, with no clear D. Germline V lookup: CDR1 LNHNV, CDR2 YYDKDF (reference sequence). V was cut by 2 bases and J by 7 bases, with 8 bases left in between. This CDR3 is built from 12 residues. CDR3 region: CATSRRGSEAFF. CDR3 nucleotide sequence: TGTGCCACCAGCAGACGCGGCAGTGAAGCTTTCTTT.

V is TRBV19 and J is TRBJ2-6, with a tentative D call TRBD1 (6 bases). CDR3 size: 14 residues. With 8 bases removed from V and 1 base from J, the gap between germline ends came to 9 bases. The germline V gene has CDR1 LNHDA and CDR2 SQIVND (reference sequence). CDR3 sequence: CASSDRSGANVLTF. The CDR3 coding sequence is TGTGCCAGTTCAGACAGGTCTGGGGCCAACGTCCTGACTTTC. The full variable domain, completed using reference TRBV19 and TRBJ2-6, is DGGITQSPKYLFRKEGQNVTLSCEQNLNHDAMYWYRQDPGQGLRLIYYSQIVNDFQKGDIAEGYSVSREKKESFPLTVTSAQKNPTAFYLCASSDRSGANVLTFGAGSRLTVL.

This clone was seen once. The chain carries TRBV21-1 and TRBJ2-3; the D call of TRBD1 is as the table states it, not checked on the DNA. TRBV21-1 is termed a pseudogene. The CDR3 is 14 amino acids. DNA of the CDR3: TGTGCCAGCAGCAAAGCCAGGAAAACAGATACGCAGTATTTT. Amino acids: CASSKARKTDTQYF.

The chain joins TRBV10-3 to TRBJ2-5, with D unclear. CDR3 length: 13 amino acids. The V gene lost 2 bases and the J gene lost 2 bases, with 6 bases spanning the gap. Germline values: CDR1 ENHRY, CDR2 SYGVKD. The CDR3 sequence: CAISEGLQETQYF. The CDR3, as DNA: TGTGCCATCAGTGAGGGGCTTCAAGAGACCCAGTACTTC.

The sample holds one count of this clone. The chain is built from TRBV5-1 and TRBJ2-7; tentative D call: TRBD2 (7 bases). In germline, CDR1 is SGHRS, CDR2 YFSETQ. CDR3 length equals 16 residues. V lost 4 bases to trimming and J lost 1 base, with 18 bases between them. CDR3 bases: TGCGCCAGCAGCCTTGTACGGGGGGCATTTTCCTACGAGCAGTACTTC. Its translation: CASSLVRGAFSYEQYF.

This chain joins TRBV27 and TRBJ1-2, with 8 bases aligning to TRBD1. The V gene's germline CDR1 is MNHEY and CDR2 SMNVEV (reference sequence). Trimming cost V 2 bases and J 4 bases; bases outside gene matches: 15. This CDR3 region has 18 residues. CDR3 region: CASSLKFVRGRFGYGYTF. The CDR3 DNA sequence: TGTGCCAGCAGTTTAAAGTTTGTCAGGGGGCGCTTCGGCTATGGCTACACCTTC.

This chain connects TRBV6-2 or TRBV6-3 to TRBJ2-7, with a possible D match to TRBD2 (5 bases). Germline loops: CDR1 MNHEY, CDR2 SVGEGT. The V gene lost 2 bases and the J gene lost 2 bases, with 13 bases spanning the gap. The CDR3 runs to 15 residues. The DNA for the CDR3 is TGTGCCAGCAGTTACGGGGAGAACGACGCCTACGAGCAGTACGTC. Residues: CASSYGENDAYEQYV.

CDR3 amino acids: CASSTGLAAFWEQFF. In DNA, the CDR3 is TGTGCCAGCAGCACGGGACTAGCGGCCTTTTGGGAGCAGTTCTTC. V usage is TRBV28 and J usage is TRBJ2-1; 11 positions agree with TRBD2. This CDR3 has 15 residues. The germline gives CDR1 MDHEN, CDR2 SYDVKM. V was pared by 6 bases and J by 10 bases, with 11 bases of the junction left unmatched.

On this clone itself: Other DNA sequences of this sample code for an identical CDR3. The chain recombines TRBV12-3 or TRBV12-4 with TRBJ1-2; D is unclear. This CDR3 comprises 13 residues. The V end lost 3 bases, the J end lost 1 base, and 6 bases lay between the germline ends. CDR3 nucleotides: TGTGCCAGCAGTTTTACGGGTAACTATGGCTACACCTTC. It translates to CASSFTGNYGYTF.

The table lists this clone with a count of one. CDR3 in DNA: TGTGCCAGCTCACCAGAGGAGGGGGCAAGTGGCTACACCTTC. This codes for CASSPEEGASGYTF. This chain links TRBV18 with TRBJ1-2; 7 bases fit TRBD1. V shed 2 bases, J shed 7 bases, and the junction held 7 bases outside the gene matches. The CDR3 consists of 14 residues. CDR1 and CDR2 from the germline V gene are KGHSH and LQKENI. The variable domain in full, completed from reference TRBV18 and TRBJ1-2, reads NAGVMQNPRHLVRRRGQEARLRCSPMKGHSHVYWYRQLPEEGLKFMVYLQKENIIDESGMPKERFSAEFPKEGPSILRIQQVVRGDSAAYFCASSPEEGASGYTFGSGTRLTVV.

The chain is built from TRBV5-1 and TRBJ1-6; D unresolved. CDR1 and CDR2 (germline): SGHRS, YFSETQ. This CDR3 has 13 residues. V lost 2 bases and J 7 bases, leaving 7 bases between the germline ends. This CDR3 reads CASSFQQNSPLHF. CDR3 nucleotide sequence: TGCGCCAGCAGCTTCCAACAGAATTCACCCCTCCACTTT.

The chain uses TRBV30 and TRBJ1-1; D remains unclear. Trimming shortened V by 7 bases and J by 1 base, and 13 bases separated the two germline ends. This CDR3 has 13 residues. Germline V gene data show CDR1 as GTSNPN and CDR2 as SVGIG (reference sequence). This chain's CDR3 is CAFHPQENTEAFF. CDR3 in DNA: TGTGCCTTCCACCCCCAGGAGAACACTGAAGCTTTCTTT.

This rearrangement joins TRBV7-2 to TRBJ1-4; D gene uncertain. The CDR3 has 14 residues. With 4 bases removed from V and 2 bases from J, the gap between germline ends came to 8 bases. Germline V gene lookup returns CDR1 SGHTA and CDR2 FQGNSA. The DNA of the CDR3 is TGTGCCAGCAGCTACTCATTGACTAATGAAAAACTGTTTTTT. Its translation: CASSYSLTNEKLFF.

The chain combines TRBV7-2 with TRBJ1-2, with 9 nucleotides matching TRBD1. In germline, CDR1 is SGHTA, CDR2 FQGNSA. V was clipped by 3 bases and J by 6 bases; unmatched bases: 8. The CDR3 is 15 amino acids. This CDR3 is CASSFGTGLFDGYTF. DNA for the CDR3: TGTGCCAGCAGCTTTGGGACAGGGCTTTTTGATGGCTACACCTTC.

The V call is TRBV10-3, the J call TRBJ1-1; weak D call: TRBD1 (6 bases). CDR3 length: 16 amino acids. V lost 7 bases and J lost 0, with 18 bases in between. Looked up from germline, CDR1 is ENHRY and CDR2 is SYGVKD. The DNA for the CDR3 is TGTGCCATCAAACACGACGAGGACAGTTTGAACACTGAAGCTTTCTTT. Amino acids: CAIKHDEDSLNTEAFF.

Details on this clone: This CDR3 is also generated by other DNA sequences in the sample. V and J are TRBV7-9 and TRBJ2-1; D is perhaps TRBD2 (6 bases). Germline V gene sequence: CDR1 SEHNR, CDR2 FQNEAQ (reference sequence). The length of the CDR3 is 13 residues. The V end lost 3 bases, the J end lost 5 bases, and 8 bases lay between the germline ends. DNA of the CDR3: TGTGCCAGCAGCTTGGGACTTCACAATGAGCAGTTCTTC. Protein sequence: CASSLGLHNEQFF.

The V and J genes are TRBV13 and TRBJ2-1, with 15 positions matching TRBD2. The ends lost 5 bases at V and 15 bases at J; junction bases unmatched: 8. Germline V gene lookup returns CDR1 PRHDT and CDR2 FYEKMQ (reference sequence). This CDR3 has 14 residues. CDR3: CASSPGLAGGPWFF. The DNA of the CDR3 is TGTGCCAGCAGCCCCGGACTAGCGGGAGGGCCCTGGTTCTTC.

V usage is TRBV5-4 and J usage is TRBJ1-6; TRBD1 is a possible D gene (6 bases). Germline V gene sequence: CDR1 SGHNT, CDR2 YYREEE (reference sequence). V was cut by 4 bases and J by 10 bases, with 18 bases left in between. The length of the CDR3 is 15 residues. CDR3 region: CASSRSQGRDSPLHF. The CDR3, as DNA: TGTGCCAGCAGCCGGTCGCAGGGGAGGGACTCACCCCTCCACTTT.

The CDR3 sequence: CASSLLQGAMKGELFF. CDR3 nucleotides: TGTGCCAGCAGCTTGTTGCAGGGGGCAATGAAAGGGGAGCTGTTTTTT. This rearrangement joins TRBV5-8 to TRBJ2-2; 8 nucleotides align to TRBD1. Germline V lookup: CDR1 SGHTS, CDR2 YDEGEE. This CDR3 has 16 residues. Germline trimming cut 1 base from V and 8 bases from J; bases unmatched to any gene: 10.

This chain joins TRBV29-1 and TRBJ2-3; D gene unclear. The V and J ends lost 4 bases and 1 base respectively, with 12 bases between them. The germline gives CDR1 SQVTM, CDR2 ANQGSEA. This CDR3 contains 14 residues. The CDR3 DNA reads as TGCAGCGTTGGAGAATTACACGGCACAGATACGCAGTATTTT. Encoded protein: CSVGELHGTDTQYF.

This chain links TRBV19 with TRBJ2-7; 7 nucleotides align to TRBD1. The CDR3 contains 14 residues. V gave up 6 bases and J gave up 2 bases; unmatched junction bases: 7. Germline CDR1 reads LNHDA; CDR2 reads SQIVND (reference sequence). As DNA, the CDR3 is TGTGCCAGTAGCCCCGGACAGGCCCCCTACGAGCAGTACTTC. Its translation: CASSPGQAPYEQYF. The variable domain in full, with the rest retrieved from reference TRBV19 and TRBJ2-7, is DGGITQSPKYLFRKEGQNVTLSCEQNLNHDAMYWYRQDPGQGLRLIYYSQIVNDFQKGDIAEGYSVSREKKESFPLTVTSAQKNPTAFYLCASSPGQAPYEQYFGPGTRLTVT.